One sample yielded the 18 T cell receptor beta chains listed below, sequenced in a study of radiotherapy plus CTLA-4 blockade in lung cancer. The table came from immunoSEQ multiplex PCR; TCRdb's copy has only in-frame clones and leaves some out. Among over 95,000 clones, 60% to 75% were seen once, and the ten largest hold roughly 3.1%. The sample consisted of peripheral blood, taken from a patient treated with radiotherapy plus ipilimumab. These receptors all stem from a human donor with non-small cell lung cancer who had a partial response to radiotherapy plus ipilimumab. Some clones in this sample may be carry-over from other donors' samples.

The gene calls are TRBV28 and TRBJ2-5; D is perhaps TRBD2 (6 bases). Judging by the DNA end, TRBJ2-7 fits better; the J call may be wrong. The CDR3 length is 16 residues. Germline-derived CDR1 and CDR2 are MDHEN and SYDVKM. The CDR3 protein is CASSAPGARAAYEQYF. The CDR3 DNA is TGTGCCAGCAGTGCCCCGGGAGCCAGGGCCGCCTACGAGCAGTACTTC.

CDR3 in amino acids: CASSLGLYNEQFF. In DNA, the CDR3 is TGCGCCAGCAGCTTGGGTCTGTACAATGAGCAGTTCTTC. The rearrangement joins TRBV5-1 to TRBJ2-1; D is unresolved. CDR3 size: 13 residues. V was shortened by 0 bases and J by 4 bases, with 5 bases between the two germline ends. Germline V lookup: CDR1 SGHRS, CDR2 YFSETQ.

The chain employs TRBV6-5 and TRBJ1-4, with D tentatively TRBD1 (5 bases). The V gene's germline CDR1 is MNHEY and CDR2 SVGAGI. This CDR3 is built from 15 residues. Trimming removed 2 bases at V and 8 bases at J, with 15 bases between. CDR3 protein: CASSYDGGGREKLFF. CDR3 DNA: TGTGCCAGCAGTTACGATGGCGGGGGTAGGGAAAAACTGTTTTTT.

This clone appeared once. The rearrangement joins TRBV6-1 to TRBJ2-5; 13 positions agree with TRBD2. The J call may be wrong; the DNA end is better matched by TRBJ2-7. Germline V gives CDR1 MNHNS, CDR2 SASEGT. This CDR3 has 16 amino acids. CDR3 DNA: TGTGCCAGCAGTGGCCGACTAGCGGGGGGCTCCTACGAGCAGTACTTC. Translating it yields CASSGRLAGGSYEQYF.

The genes are TRBV27 and TRBJ2-7, with 7 bases matching TRBD2. Germline CDR1 reads MNHEY; CDR2 reads SMNVEV (reference sequence). J was trimmed by 3 bases and V by 2 bases; bases with no gene match: 7. This CDR3 contains 15 residues. The CDR3 nucleotides read TGTGCCAGCAGTTTAAGGCAATCGGGGGGCTACGAGCAGTACTTC. This translates into CASSLRQSGGYEQYF.

This chain links TRBV9 with TRBJ2-7; D is perhaps TRBD2 (5 bases). The CDR3 covers 14 residues. Trimming removed 2 bases from V and 7 bases from J, with 16 bases in between. From germline, CDR1 is SGDLS and CDR2 YYNGEE. CDR3 sequence (DNA): TGTGCCAGCAGCGTCCTAGCTCTTTCGGGGGAGCAGTACTTC. It encodes CASSVLALSGEQYF.

The V and J genes are TRBV13 and TRBJ1-2; possible D gene TRBD1, 5 bases. Germline CDR1 and CDR2: PRHDT and FYEKMQ (reference sequence). This CDR3 comprises 15 residues. V lost 3 bases and J 0 bases, leaving 11 bases between the germline ends. The CDR3 loop is CASSLGGEANYGYTF. The CDR3 nucleotides read TGTGCCAGCAGCTTGGGGGGTGAAGCTAACTATGGCTACACCTTC.

The rearrangement links TRBV27 to TRBJ2-1, with unresolved D. The V end was cut by 5 bases, the J end by 8 bases, with 10 bases between. Germline loops: CDR1 MNHEY, CDR2 SMNVEV (reference sequence). The CDR3 is 12 residues long. In DNA, the CDR3 is TGTGCCAGCAGTCTTTTAGCCCATGAGCAGTTCTTC. Amino acids: CASSLLAHEQFF.

This clone was detected a few times. The chain couples TRBV2 to TRBJ2-7; 9 bases line up with TRBD2. This CDR3 comprises 18 residues. The germline V gene has CDR1 SNHLY and CDR2 FYNNEI. Trimming removed 4 bases from V and 1 base from J; junction bases left unmatched: 14. CDR3 sequence reads: CASSVVKAGGRRSYEQYF. The CDR3 DNA is TGTGCCAGCAGTGTAGTAAAGGCGGGGGGGCGTAGGTCCTACGAGCAGTACTTC.

The chain employs TRBV19 and TRBJ2-1; 9 bases are shared with TRBD1. CDR1 LNHDA and CDR2 SQIVND come from the germline V gene (reference sequence). With V trimmed by 5 bases and J by 7 bases, 3 bases remained unmatched. There are 13 residues in the CDR3. CDR3 loop: CASSVQGANEQFF. CDR3 coding DNA: TGTGCCAGTAGTGTACAGGGGGCTAATGAGCAGTTCTTC.

Only a few counts were recorded for this clone. The V and J genes are TRBV28 and TRBJ2-7, with 9 positions matching TRBD1. V was pared by 3 bases and J by 2 bases, with 2 bases of the junction left unmatched. Germline values: CDR1 MDHEN, CDR2 SYDVKM. This CDR3 has 14 residues. For the CDR3, the DNA is TGTGCCAGCAGTTTCGGGGACAGGGCCTACGAGCAGTACTTC. Protein sequence: CASSFGDRAYEQYF.

The J gene is TRBJ2-5, the V gene TRBV6-1, with 10 bases matching TRBD2. The J call may be faulty, since TRBJ2-7 better matches the DNA end. CDR3 length: 15 residues. Germline V gene data show CDR1 as MNHNS and CDR2 as SASEGT. The CDR3 coding sequence is TGTGCCAGCAGTGAACTAGCGGGAGTTTCGGGCGAGCAGTACTTC. As protein: CASSELAGVSGEQYF.

The chain couples TRBV7-9 to TRBJ1-4; no clear D. Germline V CDR1 and CDR2: SEHNR, FQNEAQ (reference sequence). Trimming left V 5 bases short and J 8 bases short, with 15 bases between. The CDR3 length is 14 residues. CDR3 sequence: CASSADGRGEKLFF. The DNA for the CDR3 is TGTGCCAGCAGCGCGGACGGTCGCGGGGAAAAACTGTTTTTT.

V gene TRBV11-3 combines with J gene TRBJ2-5; TRBD2 might be the D (6 bases). The V and J ends lost 2 bases and 4 bases respectively, with 11 bases between them. CDR1 and CDR2 (germline): SGHNT, YENEEA. This CDR3 has 14 residues. In DNA, the CDR3 is TGTGCCAGCAGCTTAATGCGGGGAGGAGAGACCCAGTACTTC. Amino acid sequence: CASSLMRGGETQYF.

V usage is TRBV11-1 and J usage is TRBJ2-5; 12 bases align to TRBD2. Looked up from germline, CDR1 is SGHAT and CDR2 is FQDESV (reference sequence). This CDR3 has 14 residues. V lost 7 bases, J lost 4 bases, and 4 bases stayed unmatched. The CDR3 sequence: CASTQGLAGETQYF. The CDR3 DNA reads as TGTGCCAGCACCCAGGGACTAGCGGGAGAGACCCAGTACTTC.

The chain combines TRBV5-1 with TRBJ2-7; 8 nucleotides line up with TRBD1. After removal of 4 bases from V and 7 bases from J, the junction contained 10 bases not matched to a gene. The CDR3 is 14 residues long. Germline V gives CDR1 SGHRS, CDR2 YFSETQ. This CDR3 is CASSAGQGFDEQYF. CDR3 in DNA: TGCGCCAGCAGCGCCGGACAGGGTTTCGATGAGCAGTACTTC.

The chain links TRBV5-4 to TRBJ2-5; a weak D match, TRBD2 (6 bases). This CDR3 contains 14 residues. CDR1 and CDR2 (germline): SGHNT, YYREEE (reference sequence). Trimming removed 1 base from V and 2 bases from J, with 9 bases in between. The CDR3 DNA is TGTGCCAGCAGCTTGAGGAGGGAACAAGAGACCCAGTACTTC. This sequence encodes CASSLRREQETQYF.

This clone has just one count. The chain is built from TRBV10-3 and TRBJ2-3; 15 nucleotides agree with TRBD2. The germline gives CDR1 ENHRY, CDR2 SYGVKD. This CDR3 region has 18 residues. J lost 0 bases, V lost 7 bases, and 8 bases had no gene match. CDR3 sequence reads: CAINPGTSGGSSTDTQYF. In DNA, the CDR3 is TGTGCCATCAACCCCGGGACTAGCGGGGGGTCTAGCACAGATACGCAGTATTTT.